This TCR beta chain came from a study of beta chain features in type 1 diabetes. In the study overall: There was similarity between patients and healthy donors in age, gender and cell yields. Study-wide points: Whether TCRB rearrangement is influenced by HLA type was left unresolved in this analysis. Type 1 diabetes patients showed a moderate but significant shortening of TCRB CDR3s in all four CD4+ subsets.

Isolated RNA was reverse transcribed in full, so expressed TCRB transcripts were sequenced. This table comes from immunoSEQ multiplex PCR, and its TCRdb copy is limited to in-frame clones, with some not included. This table has 500,000 to 850,000 clones, over 11% appearing once. Remarks on this clone: Its target is not known.

A heparinised blood draw that averaged roughly 110 mL was obtained once from each donor. Sorting that relied on CD45RO/CCR7/CD25/CD127/CD95/CD27 yielded CD4+ naive, central memory, regulatory and stem cell-like memory cells. The receptor was derived from a man aged 18 to 35 with type 1 diabetes. The sequencing input was naive CD4+ T cells from blood.

CDR3 sequence (DNA): TGTGCCAGCAGCTTCACAGGGGGCCTCAACACCGGGGAGCTGTTTTTT. As protein: CASSFTGGLNTGELFF. The gene calls are TRBV7-2 and TRBJ2-2; 9 bases are shared with TRBD1. The ends lost 3 bases at V and 2 bases at J; junction bases unmatched: 4. Per the germline V gene, CDR1 is SGHTA and CDR2 is FQGNSA. The CDR3 spans 16 residues.